These 32 T cell receptor beta chains came from one sample sequenced in a study of molecular identifiers for immune sequencing clone quantification. TCRdb redid the calling of the PCR reads with MiXCR, one entry per CDR3 protein. This sample yields a few hundred thousand distinct CDR3 sequences, of which about a quarter are seen a single time; approximately 0.8% belongs to the top ten. Material: naive CD8+ T cells from blood, with Jurkat cell RNA spiked in. The subset: FACS-sorted CD8+CD4-CCR7+CD45RA+ naive T cells. The source is a human donor in good health. Some libraries in this study had Jurkat cell RNA spiked in.

This clonotype appeared a few times. CDR3 nucleotide sequence: TGTGCCAGCAGTTTGGACAAGATCGAGAATCAGCCCCAGCATTTT. Translated: CASSLDKIENQPQHF. The V and J genes are TRBV12-3 or TRBV12-4 and TRBJ1-5; D is perhaps TRBD1 (5 bases). The length of the CDR3 is 15 residues. V lost 3 bases and J 4 bases, leaving 13 bases between the germline ends.

V and J are TRBV7-9 and TRBJ2-5, with D perhaps TRBD2 (6 bases). Germline loops: CDR1 SEHNR, CDR2 FQNEAQ (reference sequence). This CDR3 contains 15 residues. Trimming shortened V by 5 bases and J by 5 bases, and 18 bases separated the two germline ends. Here the CDR3 DNA reads TGTGCCAGCAGCCTCCCGAGGAGGGGAGACGAGACCCAGTACTTC. Amino acid sequence: CASSLPRRGDETQYF.

The gene calls are TRBV7-9 and TRBJ2-1; maybe TRBD2 (5 bases). CDR3 length: 15 residues. CDR1 and CDR2 from the germline V gene are SEHNR and FQNEAQ (reference sequence). Trimming removed 5 bases at V and 0 bases at J, with 11 bases between. CDR3: CASSPAVLSYNEQFF. The CDR3, as DNA: TGTGCCAGCAGCCCAGCGGTACTCTCCTACAATGAGCAGTTCTTC.

The rearrangement links TRBV19 to TRBJ1-2, with 8 bases aligning to TRBD1. Germline V gives CDR1 LNHDA, CDR2 SQIVND (reference sequence). This CDR3 has 15 amino acids. With V trimmed by 2 bases and J by 6 bases, 8 bases remained unmatched. The CDR3 protein is CASSIIQGALNGYTF. The CDR3 region has the DNA TGTGCCAGTAGTATAATCCAGGGGGCGCTTAATGGCTACACCTTC.

A remark on this clonotype: A much larger clone lies a single base off, so this may be a read error. CDR3 in DNA: TGCAGCGTGACAGGGATCGACTACGAGCAGTACTTC. This encodes CSVTGIDYEQYF. The gene calls are TRBV29-1 and TRBJ2-7; 7 nucleotides line up with TRBD1. Germline CDR1 SQVTM, CDR2 ANQGSEA. The V gene end was trimmed by 6 bases and the J gene end by 3 bases; junction bases not matched to a gene: 5. This CDR3 comprises 12 residues.

The V call is TRBV30, the J call TRBJ1-2; perhaps TRBD1 as D (6 bases). Trimming shortened V by 6 bases and J by 1 base, and 12 bases separated the two germline ends. The CDR3 runs to 13 residues. Per the germline V gene, CDR1 is GTSNPN and CDR2 is SVGIG (reference sequence). This CDR3 reads CACPEDSNYGYTF. The CDR3, as DNA: TGTGCCTGCCCGGAGGACAGTAACTATGGCTACACCTTC.

This clonotype was observed a handful of times. V is TRBV4-1 and J is TRBJ1-1; D possibly corresponds to TRBD1 (6 bases). V was trimmed by 1 base and J by 1 base, leaving 10 bases between them. Germline assignment: CDR1 MGHRA and CDR2 YSYEKL. The CDR3 has 15 residues. This CDR3 is CASSQVYRENTEAFF. In DNA form, the CDR3 reads TGCGCCAGCAGCCAAGTCTACAGGGAGAACACTGAAGCTTTCTTT.

This clonotype was counted only a few times. The rearrangement links TRBV9 to TRBJ1-5; D not certain. This CDR3 has 13 residues. Germline CDR1 reads SGDLS; CDR2 reads YYNGEE. V dropped 5 bases and J dropped 0 bases, with 6 bases sitting between them. The CDR3 DNA sequence: TGTGCCAGCAGTCGAAATAGCAATCAGCCCCAGCATTTT. Protein sequence: CASSRNSNQPQHF.

There are many counts of this clonotype. The chain links TRBV4-3 to TRBJ2-5, with D maybe TRBD2 (6 bases). From germline, CDR1 is LGHNA and CDR2 YSLEER. This CDR3 region has 14 residues. V was pared by 4 bases and J by 2 bases, with 11 bases between. Written as DNA, the CDR3 is TGCGCCAGCAGCCGGAGGGCAGGGCAAGAGACCCAGTACTTC. Translated: CASSRRAGQETQYF.

The V call is TRBV4-3, the J call TRBJ2-2, with 9 positions matching TRBD2. CDR1 is LGHNA and CDR2 is YSLEER in the germline V gene. Trimming removed 0 bases from V and 0 bases from J; junction bases left unmatched: 8. The length of the CDR3 is 19 residues. CDR3 bases: TGCGCCAGCAGCCAAGATCGGCTAGCGGGGACCGCGAACACCGGGGAGCTGTTTTTT. It is translated as CASSQDRLAGTANTGELFF.

The J gene is TRBJ2-2, the V gene TRBV29-1; TRBD1 matches at 7 bases. CDR3 length: 13 residues. Germline CDR1 and CDR2: SQVTM and ANQGSEA. The CDR3 DNA follows: TGCGGCGCCCGACAGGGGAACACCGGGGAGCTGTTTTTT. Translation gives CGARQGNTGELFF.

V is TRBV5-4 and J is TRBJ2-1; 9 bases are shared with TRBD2. V lost 3 bases and J lost 4; bases outside the gene matches: 14. CDR1 and CDR2 (germline): SGHNT, YYREEE (reference sequence). This CDR3 has 18 residues. In DNA, the CDR3 is TGTGCCAGCAGCTGGGGGTCGGGCGGGGGGGCCGCTTACAATGAGCAGTTCTTC. It translates to CASSWGSGGGAAYNEQFF.

This clonotype was seen at least ten times. The junction differs from germline at one of its ends, possibly a read error. V usage is TRBV27 and J usage is TRBJ2-3; 8 bases map to TRBD1. The CDR3 runs to 13 residues. Germline CDR1 MNHEY, CDR2 SMNVEV (reference sequence). CDR3 nucleotides: TGTGCCAGCAGTTTATCGCAGGGGGCGGCCGTAAATTTT. The encoded protein is CASSLSQGAAVNF.

There are a few counts of this clonotype. The rearrangement joins TRBV3-1 to TRBJ2-2, with D perhaps matching TRBD1 (5 bases). Trimming took 1 base from V and 4 from J, leaving 10 bases between them. The CDR3 consists of 15 residues. The germline V gene encodes CDR1 LGHDT and CDR2 YNNKEL (reference sequence). The CDR3 loop reads CASSQGQHRTGELFF. The DNA of the CDR3 is TGTGCCAGCAGCCAAGGACAGCACCGCACCGGGGAGCTGTTTTTT.

This clonotype was counted only a few times. The CDR3 end shows no conserved phenylalanine or tryptophan, and so a read error is likely. The limits of the CDR3 on the DNA are not certain, so only TCRdb's listed CDR3 is given. The chain employs TRBV5-8 and TRBJ2-7; the table's D call TRBD1 went unverified against the DNA. Germline CDR1 is SGHTS and CDR2 is YDEGEE. The CDR3 length is 11 residues, termini included. The chain's CDR3 is CASSLHAGSGS.

The rearrangement links TRBV6-2 or TRBV6-3 to TRBJ2-7; no firm D call. Germline values: CDR1 MNHEY, CDR2 SVGEGT. Trimming took off 6 bases at V and 6 bases at J, with 12 bases between the two ends. This CDR3 spans 12 amino acids. The CDR3 DNA reads TGTGCCAGCAGCCAGTCTTTCGGCGAGCAGTACTTC. Protein product: CASSQSFGEQYF.

The sample holds many counts of this clonotype. The chain joins TRBV4-3 to TRBJ2-5; weak D call: TRBD2 (6 bases). Per the germline V gene, CDR1 is LGHNA and CDR2 is YSLEER. The length of the CDR3 is 15 residues. Trimming removed 1 base at V and 2 bases at J, with 11 bases between. CDR3 in amino acids: CASSQGRGTQETQYF. CDR3 DNA sequence: TGCGCCAGCAGCCAAGGTCGGGGGACGCAAGAGACCCAGTACTTC.

There are many counts of this clonotype. The chain is built from TRBV5-4 and TRBJ2-3, with 10 bases that match TRBD2. The germline gives CDR1 SGHNT, CDR2 YYREEE (reference sequence). V was pared by 3 bases and J by 3 bases, with 7 bases of the junction left unmatched. The CDR3 is 16 residues long. CDR3 region: CASSSILAGITDTQYF. The CDR3 bases are TGTGCCAGCAGCTCGATACTAGCGGGGATAACAGATACGCAGTATTTT.

The genes are TRBV28 and TRBJ2-5, with D possibly matching TRBD1 (6 bases). Trimming left V 7 bases short and J 2 bases short, with 17 bases between. Germline V gene data show CDR1 as MDHEN and CDR2 as SYDVKM. The CDR3 contains 15 residues. The CDR3 here is CASKAWTVTQETQYF. CDR3 coding DNA: TGTGCCAGCAAAGCTTGGACAGTTACACAAGAGACCCAGTACTTC.

V and J are TRBV6-1 and TRBJ2-7, with TRBD2 identical over 8 bases. The CDR3 has 14 residues. J was trimmed by 2 bases and V by 2 bases; bases with no gene match: 2. Germline values: CDR1 MNHNS, CDR2 SASEGT. The DNA of the CDR3 is TGTGCCAGCAGTGAAAGCGGGGGCGCCTACGAGCAGTACTTC. Translated, it gives CASSESGGAYEQYF.

The rearrangement uses TRBV7-9 and TRBJ1-3; D is unclear. Trimming took 5 bases from V and 2 from J, leaving 19 bases between them. Germline V lookup: CDR1 SEHNR, CDR2 FQNEAQ (reference sequence). This CDR3 contains 17 residues. CDR3 in amino acids: CASSPKIGSSPGNTIYF. CDR3 bases: TGTGCCAGCAGCCCGAAAATAGGCAGCTCCCCTGGAAACACCATATATTTT.

Comments on this clonotype: Since a much larger clone is just one base distant, this may be a read error. The chain combines TRBV29-1 with TRBJ1-1; D uncertain. The germline V gene has CDR1 SQVTM and CDR2 ANQGSEA. The CDR3 runs 12 residues. The V end lost 4 bases, the J end lost 2 bases, and 8 bases lay between the germline ends. The CDR3 sequence is CSVGPLNTEAFF. The CDR3 DNA follows: TGCAGCGTTGGTCCCTTAAACACTGAAGCTTTCTTT.

The V call is TRBV9, the J call TRBJ2-5; 10 bases align to TRBD1. Germline V gene data show CDR1 as SGDLS and CDR2 as YYNGEE. CDR3 size: 17 residues. V gave up 5 bases and J gave up 4 bases; unmatched junction bases: 14. The CDR3 loop is CASSASPGTGVAETQYF. CDR3 in DNA: TGTGCCAGCAGTGCCAGCCCCGGGACAGGGGTGGCAGAGACCCAGTACTTC.

A few counts support this clonotype. The chain is built from TRBV13 and TRBJ2-3, with 9 bases that match TRBD2. The CDR3 sequence is 20 residues long. CDR1 is PRHDT, CDR2 FYEKMQ, per germline (reference sequence). Trimming cost V 4 bases and J 6 bases; bases outside gene matches: 23. The CDR3 nucleotides are TGTGCCAGCAGCTCTCCCTCCATCGGCGGGGGGGCCTCTCCCCCCGATACGCAGTATTTT. This gives the protein CASSSPSIGGGASPPDTQYF.

At least ten counts were recorded for this clonotype. The chain couples TRBV28 to TRBJ2-7, with 9 bases fitting TRBD2. J was trimmed by 3 bases and V by 5 bases; bases with no gene match: 14. Germline V gene lookup returns CDR1 MDHEN and CDR2 SYDVKM. CDR3 size: 17 residues. This chain's CDR3 is CASSPPPVLAGVYEQYF. CDR3 bases: TGTGCCAGCAGTCCTCCCCCCGTATTAGCGGGAGTCTACGAGCAGTACTTC. The whole variable domain, remainder taken from reference TRBV28 and TRBJ2-7, is DVKVTQSSRYLVKRTGEKVFLECVQDMDHENMFWYRQDPGLGLRLIYFSYDVKMKEKGDIPEGYSVSREKKERFSLILESASTNQTSMYLCASSPPPVLAGVYEQYFGPGTRLTVT.

This clonotype has only a few counts. The chain's CDR3 is CASSQGQHGGTYNEQFF. CDR3 bases: TGCGCCAGCAGCCAAGGTCAACACGGGGGAACCTACAATGAGCAGTTCTTC. This chain joins TRBV4-1 and TRBJ2-1; D possibly corresponds to TRBD2 (6 bases). Germline lookup yields CDR1 MGHRA and CDR2 YSYEKL. The length of the CDR3 is 17 residues. The germline V and J ends were trimmed by 1 base and 2 bases, with 15 bases remaining between them.

This clonotype was seen a handful of times. V gene TRBV5-4 combines with J gene TRBJ2-7; D is possibly TRBD1 (6 bases). Looked up from germline, CDR1 is SGHNT and CDR2 is YYREEE (reference sequence). The CDR3 has 14 residues. V was trimmed by 1 base and J by 5 bases, leaving 13 bases between them. The chain's CDR3 is CASSLQGSGNEQYF. The CDR3 DNA follows: TGTGCCAGCAGCTTGCAGGGGTCGGGCAACGAGCAGTACTTC. Full variable domain (missing parts from reference TRBV5-4 and TRBJ2-7): ETGVTQSPTHLIKTRGQQVTLRCSSQSGHNTVSWYQQALGQGPQFIFQYYREEENGRGNFPPRFSGLQFPNYSSELNVNALELDDSALYLCASSLQGSGNEQYFGPGTRLTVT.

V usage is TRBV27 and J usage is TRBJ2-1; perhaps TRBD2 as D (5 bases). This CDR3 has 14 residues. V was trimmed by 3 bases and J by 8 bases, leaving 14 bases between them. Germline V gives CDR1 MNHEY, CDR2 SMNVEV (reference sequence). The CDR3 protein is CASSFTLVGYEQFF. The CDR3 DNA follows: TGTGCCAGCAGTTTTACACTAGTGGGATATGAGCAGTTCTTC.

This clonotype was found a few times. The chain has TRBV7-2 and TRBJ2-7; D is undetermined. The V end lost 2 bases, the J end lost 4 bases, and 15 bases lay between the germline ends. Germline CDR1 reads SGHTA; CDR2 reads FQGNSA. This CDR3 has 15 amino acids. CDR3 in DNA: TGTGCCAGCAGCTTATTTTGGGGTGCAGGTTACGAGCAGTACTTC. Amino acids: CASSLFWGAGYEQYF.

This clonotype was counted between two and nine times. The CDR3 here is CASSLGDLHYEQYF. CDR3 nucleotide sequence: TGCGCCAGCAGCTTGGGGGACCTACACTACGAGCAGTACTTC. V is TRBV5-1 and J is TRBJ2-7, with D perhaps given as TRBD1 or TRBD2 (5 bases each). Trimming shortened V by 0 bases and J by 3 bases, and 10 bases separated the two germline ends. The CDR3 spans 14 residues. The germline V gene encodes CDR1 SGHRS and CDR2 YFSETQ.

This clonotype was recorded a few times. J is TRBJ2-3 and V is TRBV12-3 or TRBV12-4, with TRBD1 matching over 9 bases. Trimming took 7 bases from V and 2 from J; bases not matched to a gene: 7. The length of the CDR3 is 15 residues. The DNA of the CDR3 is TGTGCCAGCACCTCCGGGACAGGGCTCACAGATACGCAGTATTTT. Translating gives CASTSGTGLTDTQYF.

This chain's CDR3 is CASSRSGLDTQYF. The CDR3 DNA reads TGTGCCAGCAGTCGTTCAGGGCTCGATACGCAGTATTTT. The chain links TRBV27 to TRBJ2-3; TRBD1 might be the D (5 bases). Germline V gene data show CDR1 as MNHEY and CDR2 as SMNVEV (reference sequence). The CDR3 contains 13 residues. The V gene lost 5 bases and the J gene lost 6 bases, with 12 bases spanning the gap.